A selection of T cell receptor beta chains follows, all from one sample in a study of cytomegalovirus exposure and HLA in healthy donors. Sequenced by immunoSEQ multiplex PCR; TCRdb stores in-frame clones only, minus some. The sample contains approximately 120,000 clones, roughly 74% of which appear only once. The specimen sequenced was PBMCs. These receptors were obtained from a woman in her forties or fifties in good health and CMV-seropositive. Both conserved end residues are part of each CDR3. The D gene is left open where the match is weak.

v_gene	d_gene	j_gene	CDR3aa
TRBV28	NA	TRBJ2-7	CASSFGGQGANEQYF
TRBV6-1	NA	TRBJ2-3	CASCLLVGTDTQYF
TRBV2	NA	TRBJ1-4	CASSGTGNQEKLFF
TRBV5-8	NA	TRBJ1-2	CASSFTQNYGYTF
TRBV4-1	NA	TRBJ1-6	CASSQDHSRRPNSPLHF
TRBV9	TRBD1	TRBJ1-2	CASSTRTGGYGYTF
TRBV2	TRBD1	TRBJ1-2	CASSRGQGFNYGYTF
TRBV2	TRBD2	TRBJ2-7	CASSGGGYEQYF
TRBV5-6	NA	TRBJ2-7	CASSLGGQALYEQYF
TRBV5-1	TRBD1	TRBJ2-1	CASSPGQGRDEQFF
TRBV28	TRBD2	TRBJ2-1	CASGTSFDEQFF
TRBV5-6	NA	TRBJ2-5	CASSLGQRETQYF
TRBV11-2	NA	TRBJ2-1	CASREGRGDEQFF
TRBV4-3	TRBD2	TRBJ2-3	CASSQGLAGGTDTQYF
TRBV5-4	NA	TRBJ2-2	CASQSGTYNTGELFF
TRBV6-5	TRBD1	TRBJ2-5	CASSPGGGETQYF
TRBV5-8	TRBD1	TRBJ1-5	CASSPGTGVAGNQPQHF
TRBV29-1	TRBD1	TRBJ1-5	CSVEVQGSNQPQHF
TRBV6-1	TRBD1	TRBJ2-1	CASMDRDNEQFF
TRBV5-4	TRBD2	TRBJ2-1	CASSFLAGGPYNEQFF
TRBV4-3	NA	TRBJ1-2	CASSQNRDGGYTF
TRBV9	TRBD2	TRBJ2-1	CASSVGTSGVIFSYNEQFF
TRBV21-1	NA	TRBJ1-5	CASSLKRDRNSNQPQHF
TRBV2	NA	TRBJ1-6	CASSEEAQAPNSPLHF
TRBV7-2	NA	TRBJ2-7	CASSLALSGLSYEQYF
TRBV5-4	TRBD1	TRBJ2-5	CASSKDGTAQETQYF
TRBV7-2	TRBD2	TRBJ2-7	CASSLTSGVSSGYEQYF
TRBV7-6	NA	TRBJ2-5	CASSLAGGQIQETQYF
TRBV29-1	TRBD1	TRBJ2-1	CSLNRDRVFDEQFF
TRBV19	TRBD1	TRBJ1-1	CATRTGARFDTEAFF
TRBV2	NA	TRBJ1-3	CASSEAAGFSGNTIYF
TRBV28	NA	TRBJ2-5	CASSPMGEKETQYF
TRBV28	NA	TRBJ1-2	CASSRGGAYGYTF
TRBV30	NA	TRBJ1-4	CAWSGRRNEKLFF
TRBV6-1	TRBD1	TRBJ2-7	CASGGQTYEQYF
TRBV7-2	TRBD2	TRBJ2-1	CASSSELAGRVYNEQFF
TRBV15	TRBD1	TRBJ2-1	CATSSSGQGYRNEQFF
TRBV2	NA	TRBJ2-5	CASTREFQETQYF
TRBV7-9	NA	TRBJ1-1	CSSSLEGYTEAFF
TRBV21-1	NA	TRBJ1-2	CASRTDRGNYGYTF
TRBV7-6	NA	TRBJ1-2	CASSPPGGRRSYTF
TRBV4-1	NA	TRBJ2-7	CASSQGHGGAYEQYF
TRBV7-9	NA	TRBJ1-6	CASSSGRGGDSPLHF
TRBV10-3	NA	TRBJ2-5	CAISAHGQQETQYF
TRBV7-9	NA	TRBJ1-2	CASSFPLVTGNGYTF
TRBV7-2	TRBD2	TRBJ2-1	CASSSGGRDEQFF
TRBV13	TRBD1	TRBJ1-3	CASSYGTASGNTIYF
TRBV10-1	NA	TRBJ1-1	CASSDGGANTEAFF
TRBV10-3	NA	TRBJ1-2	CAISGENYGYTF
TRBV7-3	NA	TRBJ2-1	CASSLPGGNEQFF
TRBV28	NA	TRBJ2-1	CASHASSYNEQFF
TRBV9	TRBD2	TRBJ2-5	CASSAGLGVMRETQYF
TRBV11-3	NA	TRBJ2-3	CASSRTNTDTQYF